Below, one TCR beta chain is given with its context. The antigen remains undetermined. This table comes from immunoSEQ multiplex PCR, and its TCRdb copy is limited to in-frame clones, with some not included. The data hold tens of thousands of clones, with about 90% observed a single time. Trimming took off 0 bases at V and 4 bases at J, with 11 bases between the two ends. The CDR3 is 15 residues long. In germline, CDR1 is SGHNT, CDR2 YYREEE (reference sequence). This sample was taken from a study of T cell responses to AZD1222 COVID-19 vaccine. Overall study results and limits: Elevations in Spike-specific TCR breadth and depth followed administration of two AZD1222 doses. Donors in the cohort were predominantly white British and more often female, and clonal diversity was possibly underestimated. The reported proportion of spike-specific TCRs targeting unmutated variant regions was nearly half. It was only a handful of AZD1222 recipients who were seropositive at baseline.

The receptor's source is an adult in good health. J is TRBJ1-3 and V is TRBV5-4; D is possibly TRBD1 (5 bases). The material was peripheral blood, obtained on day 0 of MenACWY control vaccination. This CDR3 is CASSLEAGSGNTIYF. The CDR3 coding sequence is TGTGCCAGCAGCTTGGAGGCAGGGTCGGGAAACACCATATATTTT.